The 21 T cell receptor beta chains in this list originate from one sample, sequenced in a study of blood T cell repertoires in COVID-19. TCRdb's table, derived via immunoSEQ multiplex PCR, lists solely in-frame clones and lacks some. The profile covers around 140,000 clones, with around 90% appearing a single time and around 2.3% taken by the ten largest. Sequences were obtained from peripheral blood. The source is a human donor with COVID-19, enrolled during active disease. The donor label of this sample is uncertain.

The chain employs TRBV20-1 and TRBJ2-7; possible D gene TRBD2, 6 bases. Trimming removed 3 bases at V and 6 bases at J, with 9 bases between. CDR1 DFQATT and CDR2 SNEGSKA come from the germline V gene (reference sequence). There are 11 residues in the CDR3. The CDR3 is CSARAGFEQYF. The DNA of the CDR3 is TGCAGTGCTAGGGCGGGGTTCGAGCAGTACTTC.

This sequence joins TRBV11-2 and TRBJ1-1; D is perhaps TRBD1 (5 bases). The CDR3 is made up of 12 amino acids. Germline V gives CDR1 SGHAT, CDR2 FQNNGV. V dropped 6 bases and J dropped 11 bases, with 16 bases sitting between them. CDR3 loop: CASRPSEGFAFF. The CDR3 DNA is TGTGCCAGCAGACCTTCGGAGGGGTTCGCTTTCTTT.

This chain uses TRBV18 with TRBJ2-7; TRBD1 agrees at 10 bases. The germline V gene encodes CDR1 KGHSH and CDR2 LQKENI. Germline trimming cut 2 bases from V and 1 base from J; bases unmatched to any gene: 2. The CDR3 runs to 15 residues. The CDR3 bases are TGTGCCAGCTCACCAGGGACAGGGGCTTCCTACGAGCAGTACTTC. Translating gives CASSPGTGASYEQYF. Supplemented by reference TRBV18 and TRBJ2-7, the full variable domain reads NAGVMQNPRHLVRRRGQEARLRCSPMKGHSHVYWYRQLPEEGLKFMVYLQKENIIDESGMPKERFSAEFPKEGPSILRIQQVVRGDSAAYFCASSPGTGASYEQYFGPGTRLTVT.

CDR3 protein: CATLPGSGNTIYF. The CDR3 DNA reads as TGTGCCACCCTTCCGGGCTCTGGAAACACCATATATTTT. This chain uses TRBV24-1 with TRBJ1-3; the D is unclear. The CDR3 consists of 13 residues. Germline lookup yields CDR1 KGHDR and CDR2 SFDVKD. Between the trimmed V and J ends, which lost 9 bases and 0 bases, there was a span of 8 bases.

The J gene is TRBJ1-1, the V gene TRBV18; D unresolved. CDR1 is KGHSH and CDR2 is LQKENI in the germline V gene. The CDR3 covers 16 residues. The V end was cut by 2 bases, the J end by 2 bases, with 15 bases between. The CDR3 nucleotides are TGTGCCAGCTCACCATCGTCAGAGGAAGGAAACACTGAAGCTTTCTTT. Amino acids: CASSPSSEEGNTEAFF. Full variable domain (missing parts from reference TRBV18 and TRBJ1-1): NAGVMQNPRHLVRRRGQEARLRCSPMKGHSHVYWYRQLPEEGLKFMVYLQKENIIDESGMPKERFSAEFPKEGPSILRIQQVVRGDSAAYFCASSPSSEEGNTEAFFGQGTRLTVV.

The chain combines TRBV7-6 with TRBJ1-1, with TRBD1 as a possible D gene (6 bases). Per the germline V gene, CDR1 is SGHVS and CDR2 is FNYEAQ. Trimming stripped 3 bases from V and 3 bases from J, with 17 bases between. The CDR3 totals 16 residues. The CDR3 sequence is CASSFDTGRSHTEAFF. CDR3 bases: TGTGCCAGCAGCTTTGACACAGGGCGTTCGCACACTGAAGCTTTCTTT.

The V and J genes are TRBV12-3 or TRBV12-4 and TRBJ2-1; 11 bases map to TRBD2. This CDR3 has 13 amino acids. After removal of 8 bases from V and 8 bases from J, the junction contained 5 bases not matched to a gene. CDR3 in amino acids: CASATSGSDEQFF. The CDR3 coding sequence is TGTGCCAGCGCAACTAGCGGGAGCGATGAGCAGTTCTTC.

The chain recombines TRBV5-4 with TRBJ1-3; 7 positions match TRBD1. The CDR3 is made up of 14 amino acids. The germline V gene encodes CDR1 SGHNT and CDR2 YYREEE (reference sequence). V dropped 3 bases and J dropped 2; count of bases not matched to a gene: 2. The CDR3 here is CASSSQGAGNTIYF. DNA for the CDR3: TGTGCCAGCAGCTCCCAGGGGGCTGGAAACACCATATATTTT.

The chain has TRBV2 and TRBJ1-2; a weak D match, TRBD1 (5 bases). The CDR3 extends over 12 amino acids. Trimming shortened V by 6 bases and J by 4 bases, and 9 bases separated the two germline ends. CDR1 and CDR2 (germline): SNHLY, FYNNEI. CDR3 DNA: TGTGCCAGCAGAAGGGGTTCCTATGGCTACACCTTC. It translates to CASRRGSYGYTF.

The genes are TRBV11-2 and TRBJ2-7; 11 nucleotides agree with TRBD2. The trim removed 5 bases at V and 7 bases at J, leaving 16 bases unmatched. The CDR3 totals 17 residues. Germline CDR1 SGHAT, CDR2 FQNNGV. In DNA, the CDR3 is TGTGCCAGCAGCAAAGATCCGGGTAGCGGGAGGGCCGGTGAGCAGTACTTC. Translation: CASSKDPGSGRAGEQYF.

The V gene is TRBV10-3, the J gene TRBJ1-2; no firm D call. This CDR3 has 14 amino acids. Germline V gene sequence: CDR1 ENHRY, CDR2 SYGVKD. Trimming removed 8 bases at V and 5 bases at J, with 18 bases between. The CDR3 DNA follows: TGTGCCATCCGCCAGGTGGGCACTTTGTATGGCTACACCTTC. The encoded protein is CAIRQVGTLYGYTF.

This chain connects TRBV6-5 to TRBJ1-5; 9 bases map to TRBD1. The ends lost 4 bases at V and 3 bases at J; junction bases unmatched: 4. Germline CDR1 reads MNHEY; CDR2 reads SVGAGI. The CDR3 has 15 residues. Here the CDR3 DNA reads TGTGCCAGCAGTTTAACAGGGGGCCTCAATCAGCCCCAGCATTTT. Encoded protein: CASSLTGGLNQPQHF.

V usage is TRBV9 and J usage is TRBJ2-5; 8 bases fit TRBD1. Germline loops: CDR1 SGDLS, CDR2 YYNGEE. V shed 3 bases and J 0 bases; nucleotides not matched to a gene: 4. This CDR3 has 15 residues. The chain's CDR3 is CASSARQGYQETQYF. The CDR3 DNA follows: TGTGCCAGCAGCGCCCGACAGGGGTACCAAGAGACCCAGTACTTC.

This sequence joins TRBV5-1 and TRBJ2-3; the D gene is possibly TRBD2 (6 bases). V lost 5 bases, J lost 1 base, and 11 bases lay in between. The CDR3 extends over 14 amino acids. Germline V gene data show CDR1 as SGHRS and CDR2 as YFSETQ. The chain's CDR3 is CASRGGLGTDTQYF. In DNA form, the CDR3 reads TGCGCCAGCAGAGGAGGGTTGGGCACAGATACGCAGTATTTT. Full variable domain (rest looked up from reference TRBV5-1 and TRBJ2-3): KAGVTQTPRYLIKTRGQQVTLSCSPISGHRSVSWYQQTPGQGLQFLFEYFSETQRNKGNFPGRFSGRQFSNSRSEMNVSTLELGDSALYLCASRGGLGTDTQYFGPGTRLTVL.

V is TRBV4-1 and J is TRBJ2-2; 11 nucleotides agree with TRBD2. The CDR3 sequence is 17 residues long. The J segment lost 1 base and the V segment lost 2 bases, leaving 3 bases of the junction unmatched. Germline CDR1 and CDR2: MGHRA and YSYEKL. CDR3 sequence reads: CASSQKGLAGNTGELFF. In DNA form, the CDR3 reads TGCGCCAGCAGCCAAAAAGGACTAGCGGGGAACACCGGGGAGCTGTTTTTT.

This clone was observed a single time. This chain joins TRBV19 and TRBJ2-1; 11 nucleotides line up with TRBD1. In germline, CDR1 is LNHDA, CDR2 SQIVND (reference sequence). Trimming at V came to 0 bases and at J to 6 bases, leaving 7 bases not matched to a gene. CDR3 length: 17 amino acids. CDR3 amino acids: CASSIDREGTGGNEQFF. The CDR3 coding sequence is TGTGCCAGTAGTATAGACCGAGAGGGGACAGGGGGCAATGAGCAGTTCTTC.

The J gene is TRBJ2-7, the V gene TRBV5-6; perhaps TRBD1 as D (5 bases). CDR1 and CDR2 (germline): SGHDT, YYEEEE. The CDR3 sequence is 14 residues long. Trimming cost V 4 bases and J 7 bases, with 18 bases left between them. The CDR3 sequence is CASSRVGRADEQYF. As DNA, the CDR3 is TGTGCCAGCAGCCGCGTTGGCAGGGCAGATGAGCAGTACTTC. Full variable domain (remainder filled in from reference TRBV5-6 and TRBJ2-7): DAGVTQSPTHLIKTRGQQVTLRCSPKSGHDTVSWYQQALGQGPQFIFQYYEEEERQRGNFPDRFSGHQFPNYSSELNVNALLLGDSALYLCASSRVGRADEQYFGPGTRLTVT.

This clone has just a few counts. The V and J genes are TRBV10-1 and TRBJ1-1, with D possibly TRBD1 on 5 matching bases. Trimming stripped 7 bases from V and 1 base from J, with 13 bases between. CDR3 size: 14 residues. CDR1 is WNHNN, CDR2 SYGVQD, per germline (reference sequence). The CDR3 DNA reads TGCGCCAGCACCCCGGGGGGGGAGAACACTGAAGCTTTCTTT. Translated: CASTPGGENTEAFF.

The chain is built from TRBV7-3 and TRBJ2-2; 9 positions agree with TRBD2. Germline V lookup: CDR1 SGHTA, CDR2 FQGTGA. V was clipped by 5 bases and J by 6 bases; unmatched bases: 10. The CDR3 is made up of 16 amino acids. The CDR3 region is CASSLNSGTSSGELFF. In DNA form, the CDR3 reads TGTGCCAGCAGCCTCAACTCCGGGACTAGCTCCGGGGAGCTGTTTTTT.

The CDR3 protein is CASSLAYGVEETQYF. The CDR3 DNA sequence: TGTGCCAGCAGCTTAGCGTACGGGGTGGAAGAGACCCAGTACTTC. The chain uses TRBV7-9 and TRBJ2-5; D may be TRBD2 (5 bases). V was trimmed by 0 bases and J by 3 bases, leaving 11 bases between them. CDR1 is SEHNR and CDR2 is FQNEAQ in the germline V gene (reference sequence). The CDR3 is made up of 15 amino acids.

This rearrangement joins TRBV15 to TRBJ1-2, with 7 bases lining up with TRBD1. V shed 3 bases, J shed 4 bases, and the junction held 8 bases outside the gene matches. The CDR3 has 15 residues. Looked up from germline, CDR1 is LNHNV and CDR2 is YYDKDF (reference sequence). The CDR3 nucleotides are TGTGCCACCAGCAGGCGGACAGGACCTGCCTATGGCTACACCTTC. This gives the protein CATSRRTGPAYGYTF.